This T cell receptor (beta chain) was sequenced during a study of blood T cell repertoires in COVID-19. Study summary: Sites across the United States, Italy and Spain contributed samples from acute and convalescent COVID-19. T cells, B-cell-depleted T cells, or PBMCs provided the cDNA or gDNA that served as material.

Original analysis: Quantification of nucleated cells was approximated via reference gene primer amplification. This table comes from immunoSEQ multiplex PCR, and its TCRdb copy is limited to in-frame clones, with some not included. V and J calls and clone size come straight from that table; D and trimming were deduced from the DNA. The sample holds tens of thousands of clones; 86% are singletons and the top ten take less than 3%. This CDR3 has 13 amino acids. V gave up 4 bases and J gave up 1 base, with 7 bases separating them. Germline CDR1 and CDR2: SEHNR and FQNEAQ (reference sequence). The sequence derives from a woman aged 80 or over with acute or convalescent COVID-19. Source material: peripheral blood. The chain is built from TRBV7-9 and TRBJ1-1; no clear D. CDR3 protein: CASSYQWNTEAFF. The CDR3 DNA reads TGTGCCAGCAGCTATCAGTGGAACACTGAAGCTTTCTTT.